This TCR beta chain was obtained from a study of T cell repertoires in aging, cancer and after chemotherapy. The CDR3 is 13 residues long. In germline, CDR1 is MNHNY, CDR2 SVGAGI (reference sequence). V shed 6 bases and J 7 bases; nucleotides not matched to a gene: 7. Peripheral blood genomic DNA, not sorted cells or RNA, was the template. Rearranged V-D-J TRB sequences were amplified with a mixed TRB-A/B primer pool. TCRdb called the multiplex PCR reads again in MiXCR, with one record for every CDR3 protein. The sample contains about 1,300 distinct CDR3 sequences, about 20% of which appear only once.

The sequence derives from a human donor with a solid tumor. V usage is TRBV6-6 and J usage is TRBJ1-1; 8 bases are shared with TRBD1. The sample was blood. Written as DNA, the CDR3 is TGTGCCAGCAGGTATGGGACAGGAGTTGAAGCTTTCTTT. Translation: CASRYGTGVEAFF.